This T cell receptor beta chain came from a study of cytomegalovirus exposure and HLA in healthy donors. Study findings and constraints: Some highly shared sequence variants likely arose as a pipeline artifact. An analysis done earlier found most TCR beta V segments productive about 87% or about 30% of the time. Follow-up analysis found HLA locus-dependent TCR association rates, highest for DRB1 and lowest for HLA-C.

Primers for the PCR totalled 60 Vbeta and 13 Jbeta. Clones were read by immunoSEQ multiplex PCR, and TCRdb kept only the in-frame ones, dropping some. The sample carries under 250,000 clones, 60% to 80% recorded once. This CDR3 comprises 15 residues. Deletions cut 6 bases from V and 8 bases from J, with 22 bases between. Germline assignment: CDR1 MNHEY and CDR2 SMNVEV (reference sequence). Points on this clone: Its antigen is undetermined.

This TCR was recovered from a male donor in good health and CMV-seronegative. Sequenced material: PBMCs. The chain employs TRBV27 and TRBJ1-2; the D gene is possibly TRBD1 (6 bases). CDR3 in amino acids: CASSERGTLFEGYTF. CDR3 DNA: TGTGCCAGCAGCGAGAGGGGGACCCTATTTGAGGGCTACACCTTC.